One and the same sample provided the 10 T cell receptor beta chains below, sequenced in a study of blood T cell repertoires in COVID-19. TCRdb's table, derived via immunoSEQ multiplex PCR, lists solely in-frame clones and lacks some. The sample holds tens of thousands of clones, roughly 89% seen once. The sample was peripheral blood. Receptor source: a man aged 25-40 years with acute or convalescent COVID-19.

V and J are TRBV2 and TRBJ2-3; 8 bases align to TRBD2. Germline lookup yields CDR1 SNHLY and CDR2 FYNNEI. Trimming cost V 4 bases and J 2 bases; bases outside gene matches: 8. The CDR3 is made up of 16 amino acids. The CDR3 nucleotides are TGTGCCAGCAGTGTCCAACTAGCGGCCAACACAGATACGCAGTATTTT. Protein sequence: CASSVQLAANTDTQYF.

The CDR3 DNA follows: TGTGCCAGCAGTCCGGACAGGTTCCGAACCTACGAGCAGTACTTC. It specifies CASSPDRFRTYEQYF. The rearrangement links TRBV9 to TRBJ2-7, with TRBD1 identical over 7 bases. CDR1 SGDLS and CDR2 YYNGEE come from the germline V gene. The CDR3 covers 15 residues. V lost 5 bases to trimming and J lost 2 bases; unmatched junction nucleotides: 10.

The V gene is TRBV5-1, the J gene TRBJ2-1; 9 positions match TRBD2. J gave up 9 bases and V 0 bases, and 7 bases lay outside the gene matches. Germline assignment: CDR1 SGHRS and CDR2 YFSETQ. The CDR3 contains 15 residues. The CDR3 spells CASSLEGREGAEQFF. CDR3 bases: TGCGCCAGCAGCTTGGAAGGGCGGGAGGGCGCTGAGCAGTTCTTC.

The V gene is TRBV29-1, the J gene TRBJ2-7, with a possible D match to TRBD1 (5 bases). The CDR3 is 14 residues long. The V end was cut by 5 bases, the J end by 7 bases, with 21 bases between. CDR1 is SQVTM, CDR2 ANQGSEA, per germline. The CDR3 DNA reads as TGCAGCGTTTTGAATCCTGGGGCCTTAAGGGAGCAGTACTTC. Protein: CSVLNPGALREQYF.

The chain couples TRBV30 to TRBJ2-4; a possible D gene is TRBD2 (5 bases). In germline, CDR1 is GTSNPN, CDR2 SVGIG (reference sequence). This CDR3 region has 14 residues. Deletions cut 2 bases from V and 6 bases from J, with 14 bases between. The CDR3 is CAWSRADTRNIQYF. The CDR3 DNA is TGTGCCTGGAGTCGAGCGGATACTAGAAACATTCAGTACTTC.

This CDR3 is CASSPGGGNQPQHF. For the CDR3, the DNA is TGTGCCAGCTCACCAGGGGGGGGAAATCAGCCCCAGCATTTT. The gene calls are TRBV18 and TRBJ1-5, with a possible D match to TRBD1 (5 bases). V was shortened by 2 bases and J by 4 bases, with 9 bases between the two germline ends. The germline V gene encodes CDR1 KGHSH and CDR2 LQKENI. The CDR3 consists of 14 residues.

The chain links TRBV13 to TRBJ2-1; D possibly corresponds to TRBD1 (6 bases). The CDR3 runs 16 residues. Germline CDR1 reads PRHDT; CDR2 reads FYEKMQ (reference sequence). Trimming removed 5 bases at V and 4 bases at J, with 18 bases between. CDR3 sequence (DNA): TGTGCCAGCAGCCCTAACCGGGACACCCGTTACAATGAGCAGTTCTTC. Protein sequence: CASSPNRDTRYNEQFF. Complete variable domain (other parts from reference TRBV13 and TRBJ2-1): AAGVIQSPRHLIKEKRETATLKCYPIPRHDTVYWYQQGPGQDPQFLISFYEKMQSDKGSIPDRFSAQQFSDYHSELNMSSLELGDSALYFCASSPNRDTRYNEQFFGPGTRLTVL.

A single count supports this clone. The rearrangement joins TRBV28 to TRBJ2-2, with unresolved D. The CDR3 extends over 12 amino acids. Looked up from germline, CDR1 is MDHEN and CDR2 is SYDVKM. The V and J ends lost 5 bases and 4 bases respectively, with 5 bases between them. CDR3 bases: TGTGCCAGCAGTCTAATCACCGGGGAGCTGTTTTTT. It translates to CASSLITGELFF.

This chain uses TRBV2 with TRBJ2-3; 9 nucleotides match TRBD2. The CDR3 is made up of 15 amino acids. CDR1 and CDR2 from the germline V gene are SNHLY and FYNNEI. J was trimmed by 5 bases and V by 6 bases; bases with no gene match: 9. The CDR3 reads CASRRLAGEKDTQYF. The CDR3 DNA is TGTGCCAGCAGACGCTTAGCGGGAGAGAAAGATACGCAGTATTTT.

The V and J genes are TRBV6-5 and TRBJ1-5; D gene ambiguous. Per the germline V gene, CDR1 is MNHEY and CDR2 is SVGAGI. V shed 8 bases and J shed 3 bases, with 8 bases lying between them. The CDR3 sequence is 12 residues long. In nucleotides, the CDR3 is TGTGCCAGCGGGAGGAACAATCAGCCCCAGCATTTT. Its translation is CASGRNNQPQHF.